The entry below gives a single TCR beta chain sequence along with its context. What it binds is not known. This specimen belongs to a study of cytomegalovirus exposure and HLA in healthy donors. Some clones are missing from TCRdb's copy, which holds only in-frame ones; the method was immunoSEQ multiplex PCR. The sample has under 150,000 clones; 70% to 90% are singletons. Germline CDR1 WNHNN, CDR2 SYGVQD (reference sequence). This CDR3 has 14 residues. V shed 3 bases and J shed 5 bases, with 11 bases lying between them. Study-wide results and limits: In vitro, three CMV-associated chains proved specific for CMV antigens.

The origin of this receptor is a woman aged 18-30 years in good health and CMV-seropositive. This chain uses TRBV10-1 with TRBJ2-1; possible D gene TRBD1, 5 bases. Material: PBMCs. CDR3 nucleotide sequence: TGCGCCAGCAGTGAATCGACAGCAAACAATGAGCAGTTCTTC. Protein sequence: CASSESTANNEQFF.